One T cell receptor (beta chain) is described in this entry. Profiled with immunoSEQ multiplex PCR; TCRdb holds only in-frame clones, not every one. In the table there are some 97,000 clones, approximately 92% of which are singletons. The record originates from a study of T cell changes during pregnancy in multiple sclerosis. The CDR3 contains 17 residues. Trimming removed 2 bases from V and 3 bases from J, with 19 bases in between. The germline V gene has CDR1 PRHDT and CDR2 FYEKMQ (reference sequence). This clonotype was sampled from a female donor with multiple sclerosis, enrolled in a pregnancy study. J is TRBJ1-2 and V is TRBV13; D gene unclear. Sequenced here: peripheral blood, sampled after pregnancy. Written as DNA, the CDR3 is TGTGCCAGCAGCTTATCGCTCCCGGCAGACAAGTACTATGGCTACACCTTC. Translating gives CASSLSLPADKYYGYTF.